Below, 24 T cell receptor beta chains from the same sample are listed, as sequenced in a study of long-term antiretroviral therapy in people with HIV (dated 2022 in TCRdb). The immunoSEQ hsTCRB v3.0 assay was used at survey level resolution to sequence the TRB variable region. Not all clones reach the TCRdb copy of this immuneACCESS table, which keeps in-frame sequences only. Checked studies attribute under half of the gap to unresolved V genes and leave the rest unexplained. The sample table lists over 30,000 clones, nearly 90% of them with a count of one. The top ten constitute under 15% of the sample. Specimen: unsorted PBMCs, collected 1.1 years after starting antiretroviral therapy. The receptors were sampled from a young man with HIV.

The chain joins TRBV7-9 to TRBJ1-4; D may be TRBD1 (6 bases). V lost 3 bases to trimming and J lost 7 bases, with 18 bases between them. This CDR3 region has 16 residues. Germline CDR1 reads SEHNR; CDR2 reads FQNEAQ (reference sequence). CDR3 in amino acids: CASSFRSGGRSEKLFF. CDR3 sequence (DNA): TGTGCCAGCAGCTTCAGATCGGGGGGGCGTAGTGAAAAACTGTTTTTT.

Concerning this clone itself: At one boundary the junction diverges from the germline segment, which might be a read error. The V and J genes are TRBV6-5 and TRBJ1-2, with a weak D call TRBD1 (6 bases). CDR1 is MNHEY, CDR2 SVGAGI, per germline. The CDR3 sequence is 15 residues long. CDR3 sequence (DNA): TGTGCCAGCAGCTACTGGGCGGACAGCACTTATGGCTACACCTTC. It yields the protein CASSYWADSTYGYTF.

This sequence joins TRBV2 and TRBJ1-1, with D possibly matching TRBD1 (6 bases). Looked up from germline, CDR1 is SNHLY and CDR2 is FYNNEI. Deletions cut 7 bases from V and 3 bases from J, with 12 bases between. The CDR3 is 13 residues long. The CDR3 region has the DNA TGTGCCAGCAATAGGGGGGGGGACACTGAAGCTTTCTTT. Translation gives CASNRGGDTEAFF.

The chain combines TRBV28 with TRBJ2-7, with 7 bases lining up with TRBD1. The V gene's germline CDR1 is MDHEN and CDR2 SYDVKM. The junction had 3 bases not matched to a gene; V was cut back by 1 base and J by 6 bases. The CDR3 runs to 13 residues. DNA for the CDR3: TGTGCCAGCAGTTTATCGCCAGGGGGCGAGCAGTACTTC. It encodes CASSLSPGGEQYF. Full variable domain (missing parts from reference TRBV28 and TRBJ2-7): DVKVTQSSRYLVKRTGEKVFLECVQDMDHENMFWYRQDPGLGLRLIYFSYDVKMKEKGDIPEGYSVSREKKERFSLILESASTNQTSMYLCASSLSPGGEQYFGPGTRLTVT.

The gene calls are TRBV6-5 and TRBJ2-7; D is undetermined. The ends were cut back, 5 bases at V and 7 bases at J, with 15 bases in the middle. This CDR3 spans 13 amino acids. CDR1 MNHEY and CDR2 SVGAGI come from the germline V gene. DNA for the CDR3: TGTGCCAGCAGTCCTAATGGATTGCTGGAGCAGTACTTC. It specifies CASSPNGLLEQYF.

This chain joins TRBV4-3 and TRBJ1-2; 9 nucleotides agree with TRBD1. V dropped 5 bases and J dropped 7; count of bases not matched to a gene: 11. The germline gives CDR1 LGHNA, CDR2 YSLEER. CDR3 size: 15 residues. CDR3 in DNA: TGCGCCAGCAGCTTACGCGACAGGGGGAATCGTGGCTACACCTTC. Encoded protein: CASSLRDRGNRGYTF.

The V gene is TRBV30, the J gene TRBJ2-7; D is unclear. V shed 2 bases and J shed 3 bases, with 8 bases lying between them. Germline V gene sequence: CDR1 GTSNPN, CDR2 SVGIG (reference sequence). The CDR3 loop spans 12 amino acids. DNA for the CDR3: TGTGCCTGGAGTAAGGGCAGCTACGAGCAGTACTTC. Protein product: CAWSKGSYEQYF. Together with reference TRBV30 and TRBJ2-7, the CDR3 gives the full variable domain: SQTIHQWPATLVQPVGSPLSLECTVEGTSNPNLYWYRQAAGRGLQLLFYSVGIGQISSEVPQNLSASRPQDRQFILSSKKLLLSDSGFYLCAWSKGSYEQYFGPGTRLTVT.

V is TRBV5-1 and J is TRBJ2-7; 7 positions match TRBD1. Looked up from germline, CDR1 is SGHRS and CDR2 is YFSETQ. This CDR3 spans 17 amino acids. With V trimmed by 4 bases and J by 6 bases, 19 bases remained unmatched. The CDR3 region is CASSTGQVWGPKGEQYF. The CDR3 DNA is TGCGCCAGCAGCACTGGACAGGTTTGGGGACCTAAGGGCGAGCAGTACTTC. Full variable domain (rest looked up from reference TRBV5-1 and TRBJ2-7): KAGVTQTPRYLIKTRGQQVTLSCSPISGHRSVSWYQQTPGQGLQFLFEYFSETQRNKGNFPGRFSGRQFSNSRSEMNVSTLELGDSALYLCASSTGQVWGPKGEQYFGPGTRLTVT.

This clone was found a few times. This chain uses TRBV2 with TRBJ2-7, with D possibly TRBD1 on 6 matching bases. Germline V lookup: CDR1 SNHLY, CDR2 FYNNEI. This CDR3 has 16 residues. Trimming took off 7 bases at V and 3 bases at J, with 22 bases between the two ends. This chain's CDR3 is CASTLRSAGENYEQYF. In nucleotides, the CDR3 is TGTGCCAGCACCTTGCGATCGGCAGGGGAGAACTACGAGCAGTACTTC.

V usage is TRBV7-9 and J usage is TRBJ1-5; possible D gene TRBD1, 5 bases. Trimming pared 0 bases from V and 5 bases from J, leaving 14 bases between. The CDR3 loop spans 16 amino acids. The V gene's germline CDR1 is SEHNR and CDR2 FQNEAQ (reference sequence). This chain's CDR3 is CASSLAGREPDQPQHF. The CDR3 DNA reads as TGTGCCAGCAGCTTAGCGGGCAGGGAGCCGGATCAGCCCCAGCATTTT.

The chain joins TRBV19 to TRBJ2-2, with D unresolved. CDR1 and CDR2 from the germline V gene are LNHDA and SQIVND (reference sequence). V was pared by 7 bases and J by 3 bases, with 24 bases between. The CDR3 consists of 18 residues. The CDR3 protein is CASKALESSIPHTGELFF. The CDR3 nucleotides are TGTGCCAGTAAGGCCCTGGAGTCATCCATACCGCACACCGGGGAGCTGTTTTTT. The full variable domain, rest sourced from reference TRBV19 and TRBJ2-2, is DGGITQSPKYLFRKEGQNVTLSCEQNLNHDAMYWYRQDPGQGLRLIYYSQIVNDFQKGDIAEGYSVSREKKESFPLTVTSAQKNPTAFYLCASKALESSIPHTGELFFGEGSRLTVL.

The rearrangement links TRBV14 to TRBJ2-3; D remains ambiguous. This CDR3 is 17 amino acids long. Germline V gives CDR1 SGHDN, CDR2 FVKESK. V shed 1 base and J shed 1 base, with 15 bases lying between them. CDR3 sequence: CASSQVTANWGTDTQYF. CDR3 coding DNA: TGTGCCAGCAGCCAAGTGACGGCAAATTGGGGCACAGATACGCAGTATTTT.

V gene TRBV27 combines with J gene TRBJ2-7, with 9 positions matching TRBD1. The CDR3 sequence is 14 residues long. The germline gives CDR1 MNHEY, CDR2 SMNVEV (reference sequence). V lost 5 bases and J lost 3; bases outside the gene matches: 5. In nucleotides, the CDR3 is TGTGCCAGCAGTCTCGGGACAGGGCTCTACGAGCAGTACTTC. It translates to CASSLGTGLYEQYF.

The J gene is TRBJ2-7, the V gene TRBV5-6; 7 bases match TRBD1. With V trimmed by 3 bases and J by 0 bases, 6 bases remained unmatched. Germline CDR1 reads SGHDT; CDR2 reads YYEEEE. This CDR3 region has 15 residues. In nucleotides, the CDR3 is TGTGCCAGCAGCTATGGGACAGCTAACTCCTACGAGCAGTACTTC. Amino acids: CASSYGTANSYEQYF.

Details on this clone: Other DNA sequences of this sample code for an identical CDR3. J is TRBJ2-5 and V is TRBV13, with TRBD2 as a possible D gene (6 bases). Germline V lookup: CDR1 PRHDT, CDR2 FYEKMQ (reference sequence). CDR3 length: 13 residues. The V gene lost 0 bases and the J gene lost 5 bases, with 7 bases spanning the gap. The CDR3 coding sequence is TGTGCCAGCAGCTTAGGCCGGGGGGAGACCCAGTACTTC. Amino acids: CASSLGRGETQYF.

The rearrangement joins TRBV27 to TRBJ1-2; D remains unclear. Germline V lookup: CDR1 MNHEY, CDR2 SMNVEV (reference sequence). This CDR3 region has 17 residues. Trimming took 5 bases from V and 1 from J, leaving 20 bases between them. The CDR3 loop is CASSPAAPPGSNYGYTF. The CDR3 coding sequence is TGTGCCAGCAGTCCGGCGGCCCCACCTGGGAGTAACTATGGCTACACCTTC.

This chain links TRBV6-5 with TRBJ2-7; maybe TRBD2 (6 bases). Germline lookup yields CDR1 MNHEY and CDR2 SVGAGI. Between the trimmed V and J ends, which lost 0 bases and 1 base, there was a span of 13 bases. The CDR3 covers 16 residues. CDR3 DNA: TGTGCCAGCAGTTACTCTGGGAACGGAGGGTCCTACGAGCAGTACTTC. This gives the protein CASSYSGNGGSYEQYF.

CDR3 sequence: CASSFLVGRSGYEQYF. CDR3 nucleotides: TGTGCCAGCAGCTTTTTAGTAGGAAGATCGGGCTACGAGCAGTACTTC. The chain couples TRBV11-2 to TRBJ2-7, with D uncertain. This CDR3 has 16 amino acids. Trimming cost V 3 bases and J 3 bases, with 18 bases left between them. Germline assignment: CDR1 SGHAT and CDR2 FQNNGV. Full variable domain (rest looked up from reference TRBV11-2 and TRBJ2-7): EAGVAQSPRYKIIEKRQSVAFWCNPISGHATLYWYQQILGQGPKLLIQFQNNGVVDDSQLPKDRFSAERLKGVDSTLKIQPAKLEDSAVYLCASSFLVGRSGYEQYFGPGTRLTVT.

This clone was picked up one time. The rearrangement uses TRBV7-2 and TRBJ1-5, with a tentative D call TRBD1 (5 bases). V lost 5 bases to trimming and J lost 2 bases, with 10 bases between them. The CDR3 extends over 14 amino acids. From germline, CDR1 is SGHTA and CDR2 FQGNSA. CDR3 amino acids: CASSRGGGNQPQHF. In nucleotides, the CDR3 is TGTGCCAGCAGCCGTGGGGGGGGCAATCAGCCCCAGCATTTT. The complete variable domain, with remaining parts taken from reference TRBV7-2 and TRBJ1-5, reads GAGVSQSPSNKVTEKGKDVELRCDPISGHTALYWYRQSLGQGLEFLIYFQGNSAPDKSGLPSDRFSAERTGGSVSTLTIQRTQQEDSAVYLCASSRGGGNQPQHFGDGTRLSIL.

The CDR3 region has the DNA TGTGCCAGCAGCTTATCCGGGACAGGGGGCACTGAAGCTTTCTTT. It codes for CASSLSGTGGTEAFF. The chain employs TRBV5-4 and TRBJ1-1; TRBD1 agrees at 11 bases. The CDR3 is 15 amino acids. Germline V gene sequence: CDR1 SGHNT, CDR2 YYREEE (reference sequence). J was trimmed by 4 bases and V by 2 bases; bases with no gene match: 4.

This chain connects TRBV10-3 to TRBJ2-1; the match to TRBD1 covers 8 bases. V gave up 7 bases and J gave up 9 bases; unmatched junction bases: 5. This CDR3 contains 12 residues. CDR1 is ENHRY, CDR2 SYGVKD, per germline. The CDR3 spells CAITDRGGEQFF. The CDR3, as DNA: TGTGCCATCACCGACAGGGGTGGTGAGCAGTTCTTC.

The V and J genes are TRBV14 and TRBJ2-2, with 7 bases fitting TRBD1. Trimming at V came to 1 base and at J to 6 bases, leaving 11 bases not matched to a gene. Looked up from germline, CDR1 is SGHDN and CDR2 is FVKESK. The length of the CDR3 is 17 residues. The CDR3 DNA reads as TGTGCCAGCAGCCAAGGATTACCGACAGGGCCCTCCGGGGAGCTGTTTTTT. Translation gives CASSQGLPTGPSGELFF. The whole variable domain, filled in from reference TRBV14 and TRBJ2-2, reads EAGVTQFPSHSVIEKGQTVTLRCDPISGHDNLYWYRRVMGKEIKFLLHFVKESKQDESGMPNNRFLAERTGGTYSTLKVQPAELEDSGVYFCASSQGLPTGPSGELFFGEGSRLTVL.

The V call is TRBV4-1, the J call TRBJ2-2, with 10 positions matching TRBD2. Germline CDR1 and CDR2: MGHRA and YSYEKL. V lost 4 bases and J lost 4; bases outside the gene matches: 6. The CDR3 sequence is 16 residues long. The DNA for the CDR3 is TGCGCCAGCAGCCCATCTAGCGGGAGTATCACCGGGGAGCTGTTTTTT. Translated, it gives CASSPSSGSITGELFF.

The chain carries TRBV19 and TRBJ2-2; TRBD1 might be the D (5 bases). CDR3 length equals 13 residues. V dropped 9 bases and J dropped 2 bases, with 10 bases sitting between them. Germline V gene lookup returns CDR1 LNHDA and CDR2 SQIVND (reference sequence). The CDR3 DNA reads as TGTGCCAGCAAGGGGCTAAACACCGGGGAGCTGTTTTTT. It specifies CASKGLNTGELFF.